This record covers a single T cell receptor (beta chain). Its specificity is unknown. This entry comes from a study of blood T cells in healthy people across ages. For the study at large: Template switching captured about one barcoded beta molecule per two T cells. Regarding the study as a whole: Not knowing donor CMV status may have confounded expanded clonotype changes. Considered underestimates were the diversity estimates obtained from one million T cells.

Then a second PCR, running roughly 7 to 11 cycles, was carried out with a sample-barcoded 5' primer and a J-beta primer mix. MiXCR, run by TCRdb on the 5' RACE reads, gives a single entry per CDR3 protein. Among about 1,500,000 distinct CDR3 sequences listed, 28% were seen once. Healthy Caucasian individuals from Russia aged roughly 6 to 90 served as donors. This clonotype originated in a woman between 25 and 40 years old in good health. Sequenced sample: blood.

The CDR3 DNA is TGTGCCAGCAGTCGGAGGGACGATGAGCAGTTCTTC. Translating it yields CASSRRDDEQFF. The chain links TRBV6-5 to TRBJ2-1; a weak D match, TRBD2 (6 bases). Trimming cost V 5 bases and J 8 bases, with 10 bases left between them. There are 12 residues in the CDR3. The germline gives CDR1 MNHEY, CDR2 SVGAGI.